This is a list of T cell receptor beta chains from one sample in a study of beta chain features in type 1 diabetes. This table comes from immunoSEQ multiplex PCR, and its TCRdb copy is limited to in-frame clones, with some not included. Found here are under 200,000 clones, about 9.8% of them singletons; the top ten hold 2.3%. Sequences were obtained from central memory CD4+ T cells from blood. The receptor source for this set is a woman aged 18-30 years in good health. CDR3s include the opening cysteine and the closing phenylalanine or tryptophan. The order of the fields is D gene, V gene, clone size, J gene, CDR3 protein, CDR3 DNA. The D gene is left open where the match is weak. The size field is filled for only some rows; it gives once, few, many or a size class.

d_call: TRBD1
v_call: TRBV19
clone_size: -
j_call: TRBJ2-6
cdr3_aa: CASRAGQAGANVLTF
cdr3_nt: TGTGCCAGTAGGGCCGGACAGGCTGGGGCCAACGTCCTGACTTTC

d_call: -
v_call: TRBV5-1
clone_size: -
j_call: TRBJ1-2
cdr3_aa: CASSPLDSTQGYTF
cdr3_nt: TGCGCCAGCAGCCCGTTGGACAGCACACAGGGCTACACCTTC

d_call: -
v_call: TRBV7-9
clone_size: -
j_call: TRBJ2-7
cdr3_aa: CASSSRTESYEQYF
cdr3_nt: TGTGCCAGCAGCTCCAGGACAGAATCCTACGAGCAGTACTTC

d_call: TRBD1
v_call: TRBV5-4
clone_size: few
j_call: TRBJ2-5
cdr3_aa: CASSLGQTPETQYF
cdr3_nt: TGTGCCAGCAGCCTGGGACAGACCCCAGAGACCCAGTACTTC

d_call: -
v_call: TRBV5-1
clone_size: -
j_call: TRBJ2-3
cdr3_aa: CASSLLSLSTDTQYF
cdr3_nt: TGCGCCAGCAGCTTGTTAAGCCTTAGCACAGATACGCAGTATTTT

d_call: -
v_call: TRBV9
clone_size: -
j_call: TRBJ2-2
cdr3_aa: CASREDTGELFF
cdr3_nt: TGTGCCAGCAGGGAGGACACCGGGGAGCTGTTTTTT

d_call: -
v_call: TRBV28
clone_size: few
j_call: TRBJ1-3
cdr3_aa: CASSSHSSSGNTIYF
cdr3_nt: TGTGCCAGCAGTTCTCACTCCTCCTCTGGAAACACCATATATTTT

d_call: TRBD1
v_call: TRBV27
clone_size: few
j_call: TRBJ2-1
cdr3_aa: CASSFPGTGTGNEQFF
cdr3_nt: TGTGCCAGCAGTTTCCCCGGGACAGGAACGGGGAATGAGCAGTTCTTC

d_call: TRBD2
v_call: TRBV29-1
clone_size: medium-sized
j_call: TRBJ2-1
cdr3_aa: CSVEGWGTSGIGDEQFF
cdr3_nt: TGCAGCGTTGAAGGTTGGGGGACTAGCGGGATAGGTGATGAGCAGTTCTTC

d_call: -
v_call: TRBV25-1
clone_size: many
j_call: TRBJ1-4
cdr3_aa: CASSDRGQLANEKLFF
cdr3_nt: TGTGCCAGCAGTGACCGCGGACAGCTGGCTAATGAAAAACTGTTTTTT

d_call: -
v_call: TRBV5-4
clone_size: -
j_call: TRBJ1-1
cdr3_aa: CASSLGYFPTTNTEAFF
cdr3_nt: TGTGCCAGCAGCTTGGGTTACTTCCCGACTACGAACACTGAAGCTTTCTTT

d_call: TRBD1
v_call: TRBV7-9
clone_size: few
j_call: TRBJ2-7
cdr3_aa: CASSFRTGTYEQYF
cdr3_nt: TGTGCCAGCAGCTTTAGGACAGGGACCTACGAGCAGTACTTC

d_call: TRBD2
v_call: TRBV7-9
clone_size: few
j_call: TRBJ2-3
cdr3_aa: CASSPRMRGGEDTQYF
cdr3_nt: TGTGCCAGCAGCCCCCGGATGCGGGGGGGGGAGGATACGCAGTATTTT

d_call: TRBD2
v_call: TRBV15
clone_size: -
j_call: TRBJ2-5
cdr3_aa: CATSRVNSGEETQYF
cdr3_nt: TGTGCCACCAGCAGAGTAAATAGCGGGGAAGAGACCCAGTACTTC

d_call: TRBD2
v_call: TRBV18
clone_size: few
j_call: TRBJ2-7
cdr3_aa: CASSPGLAGEQYF
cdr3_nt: TGTGCCAGCTCACCAGGACTAGCTGGGGAGCAGTACTTC

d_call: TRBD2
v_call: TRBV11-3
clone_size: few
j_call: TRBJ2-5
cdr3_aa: CASSFEGGRGETQYF
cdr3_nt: TGTGCCAGCAGCTTTGAGGGAGGGAGGGGAGAGACCCAGTACTTC

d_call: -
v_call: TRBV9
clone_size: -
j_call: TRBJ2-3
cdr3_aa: CASSLGTTTDTQYF
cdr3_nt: TGTGCCAGCAGTCTTGGGACAACCACAGATACGCAGTATTTT

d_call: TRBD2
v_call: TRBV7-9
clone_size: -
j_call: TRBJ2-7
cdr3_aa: CASSLGSGSYLSYEQYF
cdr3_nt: TGTGCCAGCAGCTTGGGTAGCGGGAGTTACCTCTCCTACGAGCAGTACTTC

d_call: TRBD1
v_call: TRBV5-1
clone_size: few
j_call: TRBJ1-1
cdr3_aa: CASSRTGSNTEAFF
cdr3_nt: TGCGCCAGCAGCCGGACAGGGTCGAACACTGAAGCTTTCTTT

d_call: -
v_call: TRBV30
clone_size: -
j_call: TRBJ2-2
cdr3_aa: CAWSIKGGTGELFF
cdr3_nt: TGTGCCTGGAGTATTAAAGGGGGCACCGGGGAGCTGTTTTTT

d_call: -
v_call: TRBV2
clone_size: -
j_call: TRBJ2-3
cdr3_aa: CASSEFSIYTDTQYF
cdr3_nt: TGTGCCAGCAGTGAATTTAGCATCTACACAGATACGCAGTATTTT

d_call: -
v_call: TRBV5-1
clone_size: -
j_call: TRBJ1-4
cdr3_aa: CASRLEGEKLFF
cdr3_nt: TGCGCCAGCAGGCTGGAGGGTGAAAAACTGTTTTTT

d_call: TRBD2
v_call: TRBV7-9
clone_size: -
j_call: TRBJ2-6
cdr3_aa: CASSLTAGASGANVLTF
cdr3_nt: TGTGCCAGCAGCTTAACAGCGGGGGCCTCTGGGGCCAACGTCCTGACTTTC

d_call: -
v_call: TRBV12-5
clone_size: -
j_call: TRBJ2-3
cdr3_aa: CASASPGSGIDTQYF
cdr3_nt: TGTGCTAGTGCCTCCCCCGGGTCCGGAATAGATACGCAGTATTTT

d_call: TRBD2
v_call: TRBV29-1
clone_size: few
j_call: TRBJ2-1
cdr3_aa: CSETSGSNNEQFF
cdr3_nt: TGCAGCGAGACTAGCGGGAGCAACAATGAGCAGTTCTTC

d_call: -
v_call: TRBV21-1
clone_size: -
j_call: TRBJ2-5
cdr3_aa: CASSKVPALHQETQYF
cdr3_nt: TGTGCCAGCAGCAAAGTCCCAGCGCTCCACCAAGAGACCCAGTACTTC

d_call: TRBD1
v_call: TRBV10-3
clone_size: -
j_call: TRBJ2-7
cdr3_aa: CAINWDSDAEQYF
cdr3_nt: TGTGCCATCAATTGGGACAGTGATGCCGAGCAGTACTTC

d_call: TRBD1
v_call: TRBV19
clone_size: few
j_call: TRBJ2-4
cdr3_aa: CASSMTGGNIQYF
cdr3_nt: TGTGCCAGTAGTATGACAGGGGGAAACATTCAGTACTTC

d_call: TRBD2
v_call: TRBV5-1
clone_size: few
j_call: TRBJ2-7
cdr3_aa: CASSLSSGGFAYEQYF
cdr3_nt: TGCGCCAGCAGCTTAAGTAGCGGGGGGTTCGCCTACGAGCAGTACTTC

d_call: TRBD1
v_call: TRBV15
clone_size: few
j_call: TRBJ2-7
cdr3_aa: CATSRGDSYEQYF
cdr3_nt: TGTGCCACCAGCAGGGGGGACAGCTACGAGCAGTACTTC

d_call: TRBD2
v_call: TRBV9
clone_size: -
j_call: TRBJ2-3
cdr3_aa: CASSIAGGLVDTQYF
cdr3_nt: TGTGCCAGCAGCATAGCGGGAGGGCTGGTAGATACGCAGTATTTT

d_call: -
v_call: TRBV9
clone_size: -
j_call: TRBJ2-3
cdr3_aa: CASSLGSDTQYF
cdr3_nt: TGTGCCAGCAGCCTCGGTTCAGATACGCAGTATTTT

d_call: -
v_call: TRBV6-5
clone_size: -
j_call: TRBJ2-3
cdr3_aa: CASTPPRGSRRTQYF
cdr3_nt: TGTGCCAGCACCCCCCCGCGAGGGAGCCGACGGACGCAGTATTTT

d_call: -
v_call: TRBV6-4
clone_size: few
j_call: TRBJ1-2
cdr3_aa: CASPSQGLYGYTF
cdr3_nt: TGTGCCAGCCCTAGCCAGGGACTCTATGGCTACACCTTC

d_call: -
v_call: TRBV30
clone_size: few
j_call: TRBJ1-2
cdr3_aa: CAWSWGRDYGYTF
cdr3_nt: TGTGCCTGGAGTTGGGGCAGGGACTATGGCTACACCTTC

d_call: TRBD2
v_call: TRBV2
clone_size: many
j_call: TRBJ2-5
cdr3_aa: CASSALAGQETQYF
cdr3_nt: TGTGCCAGCAGCGCCCTAGCGGGGCAAGAGACCCAGTACTTC

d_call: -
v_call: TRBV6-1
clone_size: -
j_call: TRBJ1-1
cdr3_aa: CASRFTDSTEAFF
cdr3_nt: TGTGCCAGCAGATTCACAGATAGCACTGAAGCTTTCTTT

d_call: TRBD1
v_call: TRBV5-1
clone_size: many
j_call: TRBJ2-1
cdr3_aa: CASSLILGTGGNEQFF
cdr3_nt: TGCGCCAGCAGCTTAATCCTCGGGACAGGGGGCAATGAGCAGTTCTTC

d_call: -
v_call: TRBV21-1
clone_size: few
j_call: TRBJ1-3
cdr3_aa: CASSKEDRGPGNTIYF
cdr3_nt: TGTGCCAGCAGCAAAGAGGACAGGGGGCCAGGAAACACCATATATTTT

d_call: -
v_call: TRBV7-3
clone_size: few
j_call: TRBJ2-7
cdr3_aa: CASSVGAGYEQYF
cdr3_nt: TGTGCCAGCAGCGTGGGGGCAGGGTACGAGCAGTACTTC

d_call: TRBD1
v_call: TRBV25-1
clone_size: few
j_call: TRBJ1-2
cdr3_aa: CASSDRDRAYGYTF
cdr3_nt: TGTGCCAGCAGTGACCGGGACAGGGCGTATGGCTACACCTTC

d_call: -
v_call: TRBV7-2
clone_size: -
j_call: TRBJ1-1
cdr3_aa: CASSTTAMNTEAFF
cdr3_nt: TGTGCCAGCAGCACGACAGCCATGAACACTGAAGCTTTCTTT

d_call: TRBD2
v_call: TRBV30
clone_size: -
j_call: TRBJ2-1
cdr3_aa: CAWTQGLAGYNEQFF
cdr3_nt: TGTGCCTGGACTCAGGGACTAGCGGGGTACAATGAGCAGTTCTTC

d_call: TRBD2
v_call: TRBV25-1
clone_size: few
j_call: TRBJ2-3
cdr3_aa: CASTLAGTDTQYF
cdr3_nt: TGTGCCAGCACGCTAGCGGGCACAGATACGCAGTATTTT

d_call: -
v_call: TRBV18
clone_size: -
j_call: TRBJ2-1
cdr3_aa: CASSSGGVEQFF
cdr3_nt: TGTGCCAGCTCAAGCGGTGGAGTTGAGCAGTTCTTC

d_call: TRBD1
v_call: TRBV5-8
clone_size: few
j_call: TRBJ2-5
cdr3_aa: CASSLTGVRETQYF
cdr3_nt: TGTGCCAGCAGCTTAACAGGGGTGCGAGAGACCCAGTACTTC

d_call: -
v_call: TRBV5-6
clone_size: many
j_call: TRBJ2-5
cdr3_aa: CASSLSGSETQYF
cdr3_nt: TGTGCCAGCAGCTTAAGCGGGTCAGAGACCCAGTACTTC

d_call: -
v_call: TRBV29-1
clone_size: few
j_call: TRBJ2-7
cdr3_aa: CSALIARPGKNYEQYF
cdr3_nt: TGCAGCGCTCTTATCGCGCGACCAGGGAAAAACTACGAGCAGTACTTC

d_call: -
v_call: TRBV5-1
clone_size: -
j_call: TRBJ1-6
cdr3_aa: CASSWDFNRDNSPLHF
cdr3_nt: TGCGCCAGCAGTTGGGATTTTAACAGGGATAATTCACCCCTCCACTTT

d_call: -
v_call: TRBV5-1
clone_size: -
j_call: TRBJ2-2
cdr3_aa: CASSPGTANTGELFF
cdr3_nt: TGCGCCAGCAGCCCCGGGACTGCGAACACCGGGGAGCTGTTTTTT

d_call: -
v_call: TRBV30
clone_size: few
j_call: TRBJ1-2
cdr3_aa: CAWKDRNYGYTF
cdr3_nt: TGTGCCTGGAAGGACAGAAACTATGGCTACACCTTC